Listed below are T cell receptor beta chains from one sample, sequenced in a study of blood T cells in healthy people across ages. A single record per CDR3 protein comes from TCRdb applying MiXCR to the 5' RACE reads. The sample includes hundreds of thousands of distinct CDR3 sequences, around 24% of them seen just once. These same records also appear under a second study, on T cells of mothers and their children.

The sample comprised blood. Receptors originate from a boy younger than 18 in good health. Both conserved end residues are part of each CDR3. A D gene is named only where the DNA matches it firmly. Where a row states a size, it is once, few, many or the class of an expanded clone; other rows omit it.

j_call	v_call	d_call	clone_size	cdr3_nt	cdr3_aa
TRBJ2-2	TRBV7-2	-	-	TGTGCCAGCAGCTTTCAGGCTAGCGTCACCGGGGAGCTGTTTTTT	CASSFQASVTGELFF
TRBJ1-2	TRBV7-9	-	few	TGTGCCACCTCCCCCACCAACTATGGCTACACCTTC	CATSPTNYGYTF
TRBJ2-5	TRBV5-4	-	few	TGTGCCAGCAGCTTGGCACGAGGGTCCCAAGAGACCCAGTACTTC	CASSLARGSQETQYF
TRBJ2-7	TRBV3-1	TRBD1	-	TGTGCCAGCAGCCAAGTTCCGGGACAGGGCTCCTACGAGCAGTACTTC	CASSQVPGQGSYEQYF
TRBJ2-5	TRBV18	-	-	TGTGCCAGCTCACCAGAAACAGGGATAATCGGGGCCCAGTACTTC	CASSPETGIIGAQYF
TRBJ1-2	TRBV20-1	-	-	TGCAGTGCTTATAACGATCAGGGGTTTGGCTACACCTTT	CSAYNDQGFGYTF
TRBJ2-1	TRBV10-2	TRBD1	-	TGCGCCAGTTCATCCTCCGGGACAGGGTACAATGAGCAGTTCTTC	CASSSSGTGYNEQFF
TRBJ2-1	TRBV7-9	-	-	TGTGCCAGCAGCTTAGGTCCCGATAACAATGAGCAGTTCTTC	CASSLGPDNNEQFF
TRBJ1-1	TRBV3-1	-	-	TGTGCCAGCAGCCAAGATGGTCGGCCCGAGCTGAACACTGAAGCTTTCTTT	CASSQDGRPELNTEAFF
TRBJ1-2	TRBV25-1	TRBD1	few	TGTGCCAGCACCAAAAAGGGACAGGAGTATGGCTACACCTTC	CASTKKGQEYGYTF
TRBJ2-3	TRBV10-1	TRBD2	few	TGCGCCAGTAGTGAGTCGACGGCGGGGGGCACAGATACGCAGTATTTT	CASSESTAGGTDTQYF
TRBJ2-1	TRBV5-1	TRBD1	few	TGCGCCAGCAGCCCTGACAGGGTCGATGAGCAGTTCTTC	CASSPDRVDEQFF
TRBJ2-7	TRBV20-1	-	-	TGCAGTGCTAGACGCCTTCAGGGGCGCCTACCCTACGAGCAGTACTTC	CSARRLQGRLPYEQYF
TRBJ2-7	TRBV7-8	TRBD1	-	TGTGCCAGCAGCCGGGGGGGACAGGGGATCTACGAGCAGTACTTC	CASSRGGQGIYEQYF
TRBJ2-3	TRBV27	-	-	TGTGCCAGCAGTTTTTCCAGGTTGGATACGCAGTATTTT	CASSFSRLDTQYF
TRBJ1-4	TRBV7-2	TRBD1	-	TGTGCCAGCAGCTTAGACAGGGGGACTGAAAAACTGTTTTTT	CASSLDRGTEKLFF
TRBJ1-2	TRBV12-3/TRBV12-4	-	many	TGTGCCAGCAGTTATGGGGAGGGGTATGGCTACACCTTC	CASSYGEGYGYTF
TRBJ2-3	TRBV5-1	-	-	TGCGCCAGCAGCTTGGCCAAGGGGGAGGCGCAGTATTTT	CASSLAKGEAQYF
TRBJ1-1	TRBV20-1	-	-	TGCAGTGCTAGGTTTCCAGCCCAAATGAACACTGAAGCTTTCTTT	CSARFPAQMNTEAFF
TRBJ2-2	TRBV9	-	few	TGTGCCAGCAGCTTCGCGGACAGTCCCGGGGAGCTGTTTTTT	CASSFADSPGELFF
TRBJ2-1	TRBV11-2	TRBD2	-	TGTGCCAGCAGCTTGGGACTAGCGGGGGCCCTAAGAAATGAGCAGTTCTTC	CASSLGLAGALRNEQFF
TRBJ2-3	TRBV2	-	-	TGTGCCAGCAGTGAAGGGGGCTTCGCCGCAGATACGCAGTATTTT	CASSEGGFAADTQYF
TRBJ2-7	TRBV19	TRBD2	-	TGTGCCAGTACTCCTATCTGGGGAGGGGCGCCTACCGAGCAGTACTTC	CASTPIWGGAPTEQYF
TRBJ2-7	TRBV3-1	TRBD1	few	TGTGCCAGCAACCCCCGGACAGGGCCATCCTACGAGCAGTACTTC	CASNPRTGPSYEQYF
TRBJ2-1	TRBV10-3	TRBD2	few	TGTGCCATCAGTGAACAGCGGGGGGGATACAATGAGCAGTTCTTC	CAISEQRGGYNEQFF
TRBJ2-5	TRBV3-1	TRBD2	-	TGTGCCAGCAGCCAAGAACTGACTAGCGGGAGTTTCGAGGAAGAGACCCAGTACTTC	CASSQELTSGSFEEETQYF
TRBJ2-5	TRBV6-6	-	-	TGTGCCAGCAGTTACCCGGCGGAGACCCAGTACTTC	CASSYPAETQYF
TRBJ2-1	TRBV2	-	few	TGTGCCAGCAGTGAGTCAGGGGAGGATGAGCAGTTCTTC	CASSESGEDEQFF
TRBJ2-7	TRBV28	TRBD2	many	TGTGCCGCATCGGGACTAGCAGACGAGCAGTACTTC	CAASGLADEQYF
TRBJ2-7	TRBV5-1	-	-	TGCGCCAGCAGCTCTACCGGGGCCGGCGACGAGCAGTACTTC	CASSSTGAGDEQYF
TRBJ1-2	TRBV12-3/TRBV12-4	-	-	TGTGCCAGCAGTTTCCAGGGGCCGGATGGCTACACCTTC	CASSFQGPDGYTF
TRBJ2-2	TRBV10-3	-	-	TGTGCCATCAGTGAGAACAGAAACACCGGGGAGCTGTTTTTT	CAISENRNTGELFF
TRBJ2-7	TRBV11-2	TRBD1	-	TGTGCCAGCAGCCTCACCGGGACAGGCTACGAGCAGTACTTC	CASSLTGTGYEQYF
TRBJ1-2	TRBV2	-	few	TGTGCCACTAAAGATGGGAGAATCTATGGCTACACCTTC	CATKDGRIYGYTF
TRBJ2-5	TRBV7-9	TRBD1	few	TGTGCCAGCAGCCCCTATCCAGGACAGGCCCAAGAGACCCAGTACTTC	CASSPYPGQAQETQYF
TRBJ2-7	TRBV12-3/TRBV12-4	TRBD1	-	TGTGCCAGCAGTGCTTACGGGACAGGGGTCTCCGAGCAGTACTTC	CASSAYGTGVSEQYF
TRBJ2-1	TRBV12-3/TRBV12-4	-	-	TGTGCCAGCAGCGCGAGGCAGTTTTACAATGAACAGTTCTTC	CASSARQFYNEQFF
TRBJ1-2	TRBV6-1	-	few	TGTGCCAGCCGGAGGGCCCCTAACTATGGCTACACCTTC	CASRRAPNYGYTF
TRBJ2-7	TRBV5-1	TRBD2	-	TGCGCCAGCAGCTCGGGACTAGCGGGGACCTACGAGCAGTACTTC	CASSSGLAGTYEQYF
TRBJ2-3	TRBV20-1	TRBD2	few	TGCAGTGCTAGCGCAAGCCTAGCGGAGCTCACAGATACGCAGTATTTT	CSASASLAELTDTQYF
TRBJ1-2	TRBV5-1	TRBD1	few	TGCGCCAGCAGCACAGGGACAGGGGTCATCGGCTACACCTTC	CASSTGTGVIGYTF
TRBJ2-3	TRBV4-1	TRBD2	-	TGCGCCAGCAGCCAAGAAGGTAGCGGGGGTCTCATCACAGATACGCAGTATTTT	CASSQEGSGGLITDTQYF
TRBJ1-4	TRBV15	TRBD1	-	TGTGCCACCAGCAGAATACAGGGGGCGAATGAAAAACTGTTTTTT	CATSRIQGANEKLFF
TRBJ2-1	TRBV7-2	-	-	TGTGCCAGCAGCTTAGGGGTAGGGCTTAACAATGAGCAGTTCTTC	CASSLGVGLNNEQFF
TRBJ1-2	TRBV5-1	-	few	TGCGCCAGCAGCCTAGAAGGGTCGGAGGGCTACACCTTC	CASSLEGSEGYTF
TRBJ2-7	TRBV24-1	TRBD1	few	TGTGCCACCGCAGGACAGGGCAACGAGCAGTACTTC	CATAGQGNEQYF
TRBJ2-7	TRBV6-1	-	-	TGTGCCAGCAATGGGGACCAACCTCTCTACGAGCAGTACTTC	CASNGDQPLYEQYF
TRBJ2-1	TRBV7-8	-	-	TGTGCCAGCAGCCCCCGGCTCGTATCTGGTGGTGAGCAGTTCTTC	CASSPRLVSGGEQFF
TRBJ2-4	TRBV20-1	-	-	TGCAGTGCTAGCCGGGGGCTGAGTGCCAAAAACATTCAGTACTTC	CSASRGLSAKNIQYF
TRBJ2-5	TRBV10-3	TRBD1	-	TGTGCCATCAGTGATAGCAGGGGGCATTCGGAGACCCAGTACTTC	CAISDSRGHSETQYF
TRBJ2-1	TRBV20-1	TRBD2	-	TGCAGTGCTAGAGATCGAGGAGCGGGGGGGGGTTCCTACAATGAGCAGTTCTTC	CSARDRGAGGGSYNEQFF
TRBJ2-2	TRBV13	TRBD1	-	TGTGCCAGCAGCCCCCCGGACAGGGGGCGCGGGGAGCTGTTTTTT	CASSPPDRGRGELFF
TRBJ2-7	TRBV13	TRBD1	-	TGTGCCAGCAGCATTTCCGGACAGGGGTACTACGAGCAGTACTTC	CASSISGQGYYEQYF
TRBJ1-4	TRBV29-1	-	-	TGCAGCGTGCGTAATGAAAAACTGTTTTTT	CSVRNEKLFF
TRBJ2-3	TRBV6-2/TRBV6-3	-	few	TGTGCCAGCAGTTACTCGATTCTCCGTGCAGATACGCAGTATTTT	CASSYSILRADTQYF